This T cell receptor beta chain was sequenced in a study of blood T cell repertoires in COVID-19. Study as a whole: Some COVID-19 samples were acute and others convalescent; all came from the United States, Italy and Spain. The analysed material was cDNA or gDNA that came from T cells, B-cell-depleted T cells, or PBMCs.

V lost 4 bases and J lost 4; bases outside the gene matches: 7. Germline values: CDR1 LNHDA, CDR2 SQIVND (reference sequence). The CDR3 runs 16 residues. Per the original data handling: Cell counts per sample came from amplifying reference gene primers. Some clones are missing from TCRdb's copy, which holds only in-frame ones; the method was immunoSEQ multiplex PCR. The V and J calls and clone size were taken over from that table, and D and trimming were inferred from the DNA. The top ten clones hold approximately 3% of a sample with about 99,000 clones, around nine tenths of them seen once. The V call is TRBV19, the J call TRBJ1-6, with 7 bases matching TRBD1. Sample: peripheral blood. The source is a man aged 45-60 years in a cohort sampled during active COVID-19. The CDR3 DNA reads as TGTGCCAGTAGTAGTCCGGGACAGTGGTATAATTCACCCCTCCACTTT. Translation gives CASSSPGQWYNSPLHF.